This is a list of T cell receptor beta chains from one sample in a study of blood T cell repertoires in COVID-19. Repertoires were generated with immunoSEQ multiplex PCR, while TCRdb's copy carries only in-frame clones and drops some. The sample holds under 250,000 clones, around 90% seen once. Specimen: peripheral blood. Every receptor here comes from a man aged 30 to 39 with COVID-19, enrolled during active disease. CDR3s include the opening cysteine and the closing phenylalanine or tryptophan. A D gene is named only where the DNA matches it firmly. Not every row has a clone size; where given, it reads once, few, many or a size class.

d_call: TRBD1
clone_size: NA
j_call: TRBJ2-1
v_call: TRBV4-1
cdr3_nt: TGCGCCAGCCGCCCACAGGGGGACAATGAGCAGTTCTTC
cdr3_aa: CASRPQGDNEQFF

d_call: TRBD1
clone_size: NA
j_call: TRBJ2-1
v_call: TRBV5-4
cdr3_nt: TGTGCCAGCAGCTGGACAGGGAGTTACAATGAGCAGTTCTTC
cdr3_aa: CASSWTGSYNEQFF

d_call: NA
clone_size: NA
j_call: TRBJ1-5
v_call: TRBV30
cdr3_nt: TGTGCCTGGAGTGTACCCGGGAATAGCAATCAGCCCCAGCATTTT
cdr3_aa: CAWSVPGNSNQPQHF

d_call: TRBD2
clone_size: NA
j_call: TRBJ2-3
v_call: TRBV9
cdr3_nt: TGTGCCAGCAGCGTAGAGGTAGCGGGGGGACGCACAGATACGCAGTATTTT
cdr3_aa: CASSVEVAGGRTDTQYF

d_call: TRBD1
clone_size: NA
j_call: TRBJ2-3
v_call: TRBV5-1
cdr3_nt: TGCGCCAGCAGTTTCGGGACAGGGGGCACAGATACGCAGTATTTT
cdr3_aa: CASSFGTGGTDTQYF

d_call: NA
clone_size: NA
j_call: TRBJ1-2
v_call: TRBV3-1/TRBV3-2
cdr3_nt: TGTGCCAGCAGCCAAGAAACAGGCGGCTATGGCTACACCTTC
cdr3_aa: CASSQETGGYGYTF

d_call: NA
clone_size: NA
j_call: TRBJ1-5
v_call: TRBV7-6
cdr3_nt: TGTGCCAGCAGCTTATCAGATAATCAGCCCCAGCATTTT
cdr3_aa: CASSLSDNQPQHF

d_call: TRBD1
clone_size: NA
j_call: TRBJ2-2
v_call: TRBV5-1
cdr3_nt: TGCGCCAGCAGCTCCGGGACAGGGACCACCGGGGAGCTGTTTTTT
cdr3_aa: CASSSGTGTTGELFF

d_call: TRBD1
clone_size: NA
j_call: TRBJ1-5
v_call: TRBV19
cdr3_nt: TGTGCCAGTAGCCATACGACAGGGGGCGCGGAGCCCCAGCATTTT
cdr3_aa: CASSHTTGGAEPQHF

d_call: NA
clone_size: NA
j_call: TRBJ1-6
v_call: TRBV5-6
cdr3_nt: TGTGCCAGCAGGGCTCCGGGGGGCGGCTCCTATAATTCACCCCTCCACTTT
cdr3_aa: CASRAPGGGSYNSPLHF

d_call: NA
clone_size: NA
j_call: TRBJ1-1
v_call: TRBV5-6
cdr3_nt: TGTGCCAGCAGCTTGGCCCCAGGATACATGAACACTGAAGCTTTCTTT
cdr3_aa: CASSLAPGYMNTEAFF

d_call: TRBD1
clone_size: NA
j_call: TRBJ1-2
v_call: TRBV5-4
cdr3_nt: TGTGCCAGCAGCTTGGCGGCAGGGGGCAGTCTTAACTATGGCTACACCTTC
cdr3_aa: CASSLAAGGSLNYGYTF

d_call: TRBD2
clone_size: NA
j_call: TRBJ2-1
v_call: TRBV6-5
cdr3_nt: TGTGCCAGCAGTATTTCGGCGGGGGTACACAATGAGCAGTTCTTC
cdr3_aa: CASSISAGVHNEQFF

d_call: NA
clone_size: NA
j_call: TRBJ1-2
v_call: TRBV6-5
cdr3_nt: TGTGCCAGCAGCCCCACACAGGCCCGGGGCTACACCTTC
cdr3_aa: CASSPTQARGYTF

d_call: TRBD1
clone_size: NA
j_call: TRBJ1-5
v_call: TRBV27
cdr3_nt: TGTGCCAGCAGGTTGACAGGGGATCAGCCCCAGCATTTT
cdr3_aa: CASRLTGDQPQHF

d_call: TRBD1
clone_size: NA
j_call: TRBJ1-5
v_call: TRBV19
cdr3_nt: TGTGCCAGTAGCTACGGACAGGGAGGGCAGCCCCAGCATTTT
cdr3_aa: CASSYGQGGQPQHF

d_call: NA
clone_size: NA
j_call: TRBJ2-1
v_call: TRBV6-1
cdr3_nt: TGTGCCAGCAGTGAAAAGCCGGAGCCGTTTACAGCGGGACACTACAATGAGCAGTTCTTC
cdr3_aa: CASSEKPEPFTAGHYNEQFF

d_call: NA
clone_size: NA
j_call: TRBJ2-7
v_call: TRBV6-6
cdr3_nt: TGTGCCAGCACCGAGAGAGGGCTTAGCGTCTCCTACGAGCAGTACTTC
cdr3_aa: CASTERGLSVSYEQYF

d_call: TRBD1
clone_size: NA
j_call: TRBJ1-3
v_call: TRBV5-1
cdr3_nt: TGCGCCAGCAGCGACCGGACAGGGGATGGAAACACCATATATTTT
cdr3_aa: CASSDRTGDGNTIYF

d_call: NA
clone_size: NA
j_call: TRBJ1-4
v_call: TRBV5-6
cdr3_nt: TGTGCCAGCAGCCTGGGCCTTCTGGCGAGGGAAAAACTGTTTTTT
cdr3_aa: CASSLGLLAREKLFF

d_call: NA
clone_size: once
j_call: TRBJ1-1
v_call: TRBV5-1
cdr3_nt: TGCGCCAGCAGCTTGGGGTTTTCTTACCGGGGGACTGAAGCTTTCTTT
cdr3_aa: CASSLGFSYRGTEAFF

d_call: NA
clone_size: NA
j_call: TRBJ1-1
v_call: TRBV7-2
cdr3_nt: TGTGCCAGCAGCTTAGTATACACTGAAGCTTTCTTT
cdr3_aa: CASSLVYTEAFF

d_call: NA
clone_size: NA
j_call: TRBJ2-2
v_call: TRBV7-7
cdr3_nt: TGTGCCAGCACCTCAGGTCGGGGCAGGGGCACCGGGGAGCTGTTTTTT
cdr3_aa: CASTSGRGRGTGELFF

d_call: NA
clone_size: few
j_call: TRBJ1-1
v_call: TRBV11-2
cdr3_nt: TGTGCCAGCAGCTCCCTTCCGGGTGACACTGAAGCTTTCTTT
cdr3_aa: CASSSLPGDTEAFF

d_call: NA
clone_size: NA
j_call: TRBJ1-1
v_call: TRBV19
cdr3_nt: TGTGCCAGTAGTATGAGCGCGAACACTGAAGCTTTCTTT
cdr3_aa: CASSMSANTEAFF

d_call: TRBD2
clone_size: NA
j_call: TRBJ2-1
v_call: TRBV11-3
cdr3_nt: TGTGCCAGCAGCTCCCGGGTAGCGGGGGAGCACAATGAGCAGTTCTTC
cdr3_aa: CASSSRVAGEHNEQFF

d_call: TRBD1
clone_size: NA
j_call: TRBJ1-3
v_call: TRBV19
cdr3_nt: TGTGCCAGTAGTTTGACAGGGGCGTCCTCTGGAAACACCATATATTTT
cdr3_aa: CASSLTGASSGNTIYF

d_call: NA
clone_size: NA
j_call: TRBJ1-1
v_call: TRBV10-3
cdr3_nt: TGTGCCATCAGTGCGAGGGACACTGAAGCTTTCTTT
cdr3_aa: CAISARDTEAFF

d_call: NA
clone_size: NA
j_call: TRBJ2-2
v_call: TRBV24-1
cdr3_nt: TGTGCCACCAGTGGTCAGGGTGCCGTGACCGGGGAGCTGTTTTTT
cdr3_aa: CATSGQGAVTGELFF

d_call: NA
clone_size: NA
j_call: TRBJ1-4
v_call: TRBV7-2
cdr3_nt: TGTGCCAGCAGCTTAACGGACAGAGGGGAAAAACTGTTTTTT
cdr3_aa: CASSLTDRGEKLFF

d_call: TRBD1
clone_size: NA
j_call: TRBJ1-6
v_call: TRBV28
cdr3_nt: TGTGCCAGCAGCCCCGGGACAGGGGTTTCTTCACCCCTCCACTTT
cdr3_aa: CASSPGTGVSSPLHF

d_call: NA
clone_size: NA
j_call: TRBJ2-7
v_call: TRBV5-4
cdr3_nt: TGTGCCAGCAGCAATACAGGCCCCTACGAGCAGTACTTC
cdr3_aa: CASSNTGPYEQYF

d_call: NA
clone_size: NA
j_call: TRBJ1-1
v_call: TRBV5-6
cdr3_nt: TGTGCCAGCAGCTTGGCAGGGGCAAAATCTGAAGCTTTCTTT
cdr3_aa: CASSLAGAKSEAFF